The 8 T cell receptor beta chains below all came from one sample that was sequenced in a study of T cell repertoires in cytomegalovirus infection. One entry per CDR3 protein results from TCRdb running MiXCR on the reads. This table holds under 300,000 distinct CDR3 sequences, 9% to 15% found once. Sequencing was performed on PBMCs. The receptor source for this set is a human donor in good health (CMV status not recorded). Some clones in this sample may be carry-over from other donors' samples.

The chain has TRBV11-1 and TRBJ2-5; D is unclear. The CDR3 loop spans 17 amino acids. Germline CDR1 SGHAT, CDR2 FQDESV (reference sequence). Trimming took 4 bases from V and 2 from J, leaving 20 bases between them. The CDR3 DNA sequence: TGTGCCAGCAGCTATGGGCAGACCTTTGGGCTTCAAGAGACCCAGTACTTC. This encodes CASSYGQTFGLQETQYF.

There are many counts of this clonotype. The chain carries TRBV6-2 or TRBV6-3 and TRBJ2-2; 7 nucleotides line up with TRBD1. The CDR3 consists of 14 residues. Germline V gives CDR1 MNHEY, CDR2 SVGEGT. Germline trimming cut 6 bases from V and 5 bases from J; bases unmatched to any gene: 6. CDR3 protein: CASRKLQGTGELFF. CDR3 nucleotide sequence: TGTGCCAGCAGAAAACTACAGGGGACCGGGGAGCTGTTTTTT.

Many counts were recorded for this clonotype. This sequence joins TRBV7-2 and TRBJ2-2; tentative D call: TRBD2 (5 bases). Germline V CDR1 and CDR2: SGHTA, FQGNSA. This CDR3 region has 14 residues. The ends were cut back, 11 bases at V and 2 bases at J, with 15 bases in the middle. CDR3 region: CASSYTSNTGELFF. The CDR3, as DNA: TGTGCCTCCAGCTATACTAGTAACACCGGGGAGCTGTTTTTT.

This clonotype was counted between two and nine times. J is TRBJ2-1 and V is TRBV27; 8 nucleotides line up with TRBD2. In germline, CDR1 is MNHEY, CDR2 SMNVEV (reference sequence). V shed 6 bases, J shed 5 bases, and the junction held 6 bases outside the gene matches. The CDR3 extends over 14 amino acids. The CDR3 nucleotides are TGTGCCAGCAGGAGGTCTAGCGGGCACAATGAGCAGTTCTTC. It specifies CASRRSSGHNEQFF.

With respect to this clonotype: A read error may be the cause here, since a much bigger clone is one base away. Since no conserved phenylalanine or tryptophan closes the CDR3, a read error is the likely cause. This chain links TRBV19 with TRBJ1-1; D gene uncertain. Germline values: CDR1 LNHDA, CDR2 SQIVND (reference sequence). This CDR3 has 15 amino acids. The V gene lost 5 bases and the J gene lost 1 base, with 14 bases spanning the gap. CDR3 sequence: CASSSIWVSNTEAFL. Here the CDR3 DNA reads TGTGCCAGTAGTTCGATCTGGGTATCGAACACTGAAGCTTTCCTT.

This clonotype occurred many times. The rearrangement uses TRBV7-2 and TRBJ2-2; TRBD2 matches at 10 bases. V gave up 4 bases and J gave up 3 bases; unmatched junction bases: 2. The CDR3 is 15 residues long. From germline, CDR1 is SGHTA and CDR2 FQGNSA. CDR3 protein: CASSSLAGDTGELFF. As DNA, the CDR3 is TGTGCCAGCAGCTCCCTAGCGGGAGACACCGGGGAGCTGTTTTTT.

Details on this clonotype: One base away lies a much larger clone, so this may be a sequencing read error. The J gene is TRBJ1-6, the V gene TRBV12-5; D possibly corresponds to TRBD1 (6 bases). There are 17 residues in the CDR3. CDR1 LGHNT and CDR2 FRNRAP come from the germline V gene. CDR3 residues: CASGFYRDVSYNSPHHF. The CDR3 DNA reads as TGTGCTAGTGGTTTCTACAGGGACGTCTCCTATAATTCACCCCACCACTTT.

This clonotype was observed a handful of times. V gene TRBV6-4 combines with J gene TRBJ2-3, with 14 bases identical to TRBD2. From germline, CDR1 is MRHNA and CDR2 SNTAGT. The CDR3 has 16 residues. The junction had 3 bases not matched to a gene; V was cut back by 4 bases and J by 3 bases. The DNA of the CDR3 is TGTGCCAGCAGTGGTGGACTAGCGGGGGGAACAGATACGCAGTATTTT. It translates to CASSGGLAGGTDTQYF.